This T cell receptor beta chain was obtained from a study of cytomegalovirus exposure and HLA in healthy donors. The overall study: Some 80 million unique TCRs from HLA-typed donors were held in an early data release. Overall study results and limits: Follow-up analysis later connected one missense variant in DCLRE1C with trimming of TCR beta V- and J-genes.

The PCR employed 60 Vbeta primers together with 13 Jbeta primers. Assay: immunoSEQ multiplex PCR; the TCRdb copy retains only in-frame clones and omits some. The table includes some 150,000 clones, around 79% detected once. Germline CDR1 and CDR2: SGHDT and YYEEEE. The CDR3 has 15 amino acids. With respect to this clone: As yet, its antigen is unknown.

The V call is TRBV5-6, the J call TRBJ2-5, with 7 bases lining up with TRBD1. Matching the DNA end better, TRBJ2-7 makes the J call doubtful. Sequenced material: PBMCs. The receptor was derived from a man in his forties in good health and CMV-seronegative. The CDR3 bases are TGTGCCAGCAGTTCCGCGGACAGGCGGTCCTACGAGCAGTACTTC. This codes for CASSSADRRSYEQYF.